This TCR beta chain stems from a study of blood T cell repertoires in COVID-19. The wider study: Acute-phase and convalescent COVID-19 samples originated in the United States, Italy and Spain. PBMCs, B-cell-depleted T cells, or T cells were the source of the cDNA or gDNA that made up the material.

The assay was immunoSEQ multiplex PCR, and TCRdb's table has in-frame clones only and misses some. The sample includes more than 80,000 clones, roughly 90% seen only once; the top ten take about 1.6%. Per germline, CDR1 MNHEY and CDR2 SVGAGI. The V and J ends lost 2 bases and 3 bases respectively, with 8 bases between them. This CDR3 region has 15 residues. The clonotype was recovered from a human donor with active COVID-19. The donor label of this sample is uncertain. The sample taken for sequencing was peripheral blood. This rearrangement joins TRBV6-5 to TRBJ1-6, with unresolved D. CDR3 DNA: TGTGCCAGCAGTTACGAGCTAAGCTATAATTCACCCCTCCACTTT. Protein product: CASSYELSYNSPLHF.